This entry concerns a single T cell receptor beta chain. Antigen: not known. The sample comes from a study of T cell responses to AZD1222 COVID-19 vaccine. This CDR3 is built from 14 residues. The germline V and J ends were trimmed by 3 bases and 7 bases, with 12 bases remaining between them. CDR1 and CDR2 from the germline V gene are SGHAT and FQDESV (reference sequence). Assay used: immunoSEQ multiplex PCR; TCRdb lists only in-frame clones, some missing. Of tens of thousands of clones listed, around nine tenths are singletons. Study observations and caveats: Targets within unmutated variant regions were reportedly found for nearly half of spike-specific TCRs. Seropositive status at baseline applied to only a handful of AZD1222 recipients. Among the donors, most were white British and more were female, and clonal diversity was possibly underestimated. Spike-wide coverage was observed for vaccine-associated CD4 TCRs, with dominant responses at 160-218 and 743-854.

J is TRBJ2-2 and V is TRBV11-1; weak D call: TRBD1 (6 bases). Sequenced material: peripheral blood, taken 28 days after the second AZD1222 dose. The clonotype comes from an adult who received the AZD1222 COVID-19 vaccine. The CDR3 DNA reads as TGTGCCAGCAGCTTCCCGACAGGACACGGGGAGCTGTTTTTT. Amino acid sequence: CASSFPTGHGELFF.